This T cell receptor beta chain was identified in a study of beta chain features in type 1 diabetes. Every isolated RNA sample was fully reverse transcribed, so sequencing captured expressed TCRB transcripts. The repertoire was sequenced with immunoSEQ multiplex PCR; TCRdb's copy has only in-frame clones and lacks some. The sample lists approximately 470,000 clones; about 29% were seen once. The CDR3 consists of 14 residues. Germline CDR1 and CDR2: SGHTA and FQGTGA. V shed 2 bases and J 9 bases; nucleotides not matched to a gene: 5. The source is a man aged 18 to 29 in good health. Sequenced: naive CD4+ T cells from blood. The chain combines TRBV7-3 with TRBJ2-1; 9 bases match TRBD2. This chain's CDR3 is CASSLGGTSIEQFF. Here the CDR3 DNA reads TGTGCCAGCAGCTTAGGGGGGACTAGCATTGAGCAGTTCTTC. The whole variable domain, filled in from reference TRBV7-3 and TRBJ2-1, reads GAGVSQTPSNKVTEKGKYVELRCDPISGHTALYWYRQSLGQGPEFLIYFQGTGAADDSGLPNDRFFAVRPEGSVSTLKIQRTERGDSAVYLCASSLGGTSIEQFFGPGTRLTVL.